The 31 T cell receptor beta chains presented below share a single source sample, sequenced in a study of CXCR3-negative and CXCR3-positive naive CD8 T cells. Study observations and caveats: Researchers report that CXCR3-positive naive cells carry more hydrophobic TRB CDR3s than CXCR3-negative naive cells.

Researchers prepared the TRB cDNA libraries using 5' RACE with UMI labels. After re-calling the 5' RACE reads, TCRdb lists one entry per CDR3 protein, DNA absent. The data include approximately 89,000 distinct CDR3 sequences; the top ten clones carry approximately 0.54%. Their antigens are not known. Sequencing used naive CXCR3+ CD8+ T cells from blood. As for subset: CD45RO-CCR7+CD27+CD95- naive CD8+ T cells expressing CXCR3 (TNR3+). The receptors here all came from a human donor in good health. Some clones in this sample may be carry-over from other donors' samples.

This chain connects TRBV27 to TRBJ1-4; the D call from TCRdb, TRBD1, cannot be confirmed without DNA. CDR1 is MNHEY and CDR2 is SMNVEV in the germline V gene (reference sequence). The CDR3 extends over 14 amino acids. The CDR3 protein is CASSLMAWGEKLFF.

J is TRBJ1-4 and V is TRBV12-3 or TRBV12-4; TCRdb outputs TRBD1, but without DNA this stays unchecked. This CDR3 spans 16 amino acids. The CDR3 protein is CASSPPSGPANEKLFF.

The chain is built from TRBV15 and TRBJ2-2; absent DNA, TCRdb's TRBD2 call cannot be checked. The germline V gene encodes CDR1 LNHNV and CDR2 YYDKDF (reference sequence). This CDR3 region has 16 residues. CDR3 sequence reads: CATSRGVAANTGELFF.

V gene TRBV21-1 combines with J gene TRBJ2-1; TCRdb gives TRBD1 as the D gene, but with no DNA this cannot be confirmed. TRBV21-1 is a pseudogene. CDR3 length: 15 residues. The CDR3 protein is CASLYWKGRYNEQFF.

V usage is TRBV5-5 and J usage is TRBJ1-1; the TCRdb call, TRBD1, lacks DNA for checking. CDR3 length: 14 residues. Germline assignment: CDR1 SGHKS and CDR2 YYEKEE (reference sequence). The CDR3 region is CASGRQDMNTEAFF.

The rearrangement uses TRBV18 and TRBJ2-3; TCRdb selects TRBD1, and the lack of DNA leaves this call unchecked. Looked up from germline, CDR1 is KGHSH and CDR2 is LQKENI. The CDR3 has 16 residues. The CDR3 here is CASSQNRDLEVVTQYF.

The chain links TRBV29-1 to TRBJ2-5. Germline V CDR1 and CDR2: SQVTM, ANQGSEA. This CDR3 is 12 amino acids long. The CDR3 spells CSVESYEETQYF.

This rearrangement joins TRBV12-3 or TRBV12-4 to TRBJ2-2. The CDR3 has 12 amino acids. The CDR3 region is CASSFISGELFF.

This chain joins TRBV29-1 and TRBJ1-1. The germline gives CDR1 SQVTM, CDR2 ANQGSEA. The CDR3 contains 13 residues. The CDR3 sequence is CSVMGLMNTEAFF.

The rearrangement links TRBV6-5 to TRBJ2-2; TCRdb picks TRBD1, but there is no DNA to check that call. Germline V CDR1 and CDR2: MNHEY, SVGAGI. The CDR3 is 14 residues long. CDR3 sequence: CASSPGSLTGELFF.

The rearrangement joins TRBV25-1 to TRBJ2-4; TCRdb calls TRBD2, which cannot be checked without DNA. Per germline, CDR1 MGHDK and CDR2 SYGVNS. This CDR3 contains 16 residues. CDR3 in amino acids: CASSEGFGEDGNIQYF. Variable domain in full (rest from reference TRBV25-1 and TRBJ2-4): EADIYQTPRYLVIGTGKKITLECSQTMGHDKMYWYQQDPGMELHLIHYSYGVNSTEKGDLSSESTVSRIRTEHFPLTLESARPSHTSQYLCASSEGFGEDGNIQYFGAGTRLSVL.

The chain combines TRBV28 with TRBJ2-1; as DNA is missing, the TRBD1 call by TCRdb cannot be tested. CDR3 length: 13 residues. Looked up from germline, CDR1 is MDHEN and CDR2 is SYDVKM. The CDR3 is CASSLMSRVEQFF.

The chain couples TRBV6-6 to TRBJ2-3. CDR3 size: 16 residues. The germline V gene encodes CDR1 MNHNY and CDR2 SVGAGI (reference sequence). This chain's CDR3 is CASSYSTASSTDTQYF.

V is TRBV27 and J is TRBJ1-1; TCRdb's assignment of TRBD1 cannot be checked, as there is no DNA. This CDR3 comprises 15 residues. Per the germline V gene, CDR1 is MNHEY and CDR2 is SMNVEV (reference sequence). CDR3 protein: CASIQTPGTNTEAFF.

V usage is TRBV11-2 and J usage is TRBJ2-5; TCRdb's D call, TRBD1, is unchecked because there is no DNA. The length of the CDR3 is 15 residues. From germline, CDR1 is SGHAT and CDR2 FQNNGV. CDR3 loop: CASSSGGREQETQYF. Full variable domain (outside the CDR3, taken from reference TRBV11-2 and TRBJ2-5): EAGVAQSPRYKIIEKRQSVAFWCNPISGHATLYWYQQILGQGPKLLIQFQNNGVVDDSQLPKDRFSAERLKGVDSTLKIQPAKLEDSAVYLCASSSGGREQETQYFGPGTRLLVL.

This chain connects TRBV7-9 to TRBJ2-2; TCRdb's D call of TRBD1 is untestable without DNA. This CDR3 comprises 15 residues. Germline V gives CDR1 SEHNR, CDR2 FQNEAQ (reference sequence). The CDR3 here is CASSSWTGGPGELFF.

This CDR3 is CASSLWAGGAEQFF. The chain joins TRBV5-1 to TRBJ2-1; there is no DNA to check the TCRdb D call of TRBD2. The CDR3 covers 14 residues. Germline assignment: CDR1 SGHRS and CDR2 YFSETQ.

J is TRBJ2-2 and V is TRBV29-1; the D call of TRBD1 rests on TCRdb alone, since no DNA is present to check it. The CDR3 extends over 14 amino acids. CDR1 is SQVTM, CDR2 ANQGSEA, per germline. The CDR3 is CSAGDRGQDGELFF.

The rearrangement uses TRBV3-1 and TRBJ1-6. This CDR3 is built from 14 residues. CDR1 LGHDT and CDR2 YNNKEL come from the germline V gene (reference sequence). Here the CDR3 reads CASSQTLGGSPLHF.

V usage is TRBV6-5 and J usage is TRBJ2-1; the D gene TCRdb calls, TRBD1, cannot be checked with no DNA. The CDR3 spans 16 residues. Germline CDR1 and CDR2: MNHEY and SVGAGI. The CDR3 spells CASSLREPGPYNEQFF.

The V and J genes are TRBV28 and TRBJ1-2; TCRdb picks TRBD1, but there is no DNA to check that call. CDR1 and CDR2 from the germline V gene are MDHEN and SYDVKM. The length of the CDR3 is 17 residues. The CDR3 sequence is CASAPRRGAGGNYGYTF.

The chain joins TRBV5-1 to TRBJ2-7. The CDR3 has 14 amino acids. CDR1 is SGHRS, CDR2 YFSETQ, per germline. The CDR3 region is CASNSDRGAYEQYF.

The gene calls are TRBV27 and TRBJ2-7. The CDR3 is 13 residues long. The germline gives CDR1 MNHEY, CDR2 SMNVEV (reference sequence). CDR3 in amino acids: CASSLGGNYEQYF.

The CDR3: CASSLSGIDQPQHF. This rearrangement joins TRBV5-1 to TRBJ1-5. The CDR3 sequence is 14 residues long. The V gene's germline CDR1 is SGHRS and CDR2 YFSETQ.

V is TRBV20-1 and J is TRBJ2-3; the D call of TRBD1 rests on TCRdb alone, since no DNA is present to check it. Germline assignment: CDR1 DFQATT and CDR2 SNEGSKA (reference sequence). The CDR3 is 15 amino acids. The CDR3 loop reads CSAREEGGPWDTQYF.

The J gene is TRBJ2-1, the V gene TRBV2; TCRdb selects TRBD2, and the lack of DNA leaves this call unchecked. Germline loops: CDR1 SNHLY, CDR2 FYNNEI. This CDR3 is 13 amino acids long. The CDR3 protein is CASSEGFGGDLVF.

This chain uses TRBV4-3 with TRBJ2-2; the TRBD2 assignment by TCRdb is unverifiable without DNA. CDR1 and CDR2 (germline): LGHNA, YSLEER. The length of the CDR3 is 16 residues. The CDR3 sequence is CASSQELAGVTGELFF.

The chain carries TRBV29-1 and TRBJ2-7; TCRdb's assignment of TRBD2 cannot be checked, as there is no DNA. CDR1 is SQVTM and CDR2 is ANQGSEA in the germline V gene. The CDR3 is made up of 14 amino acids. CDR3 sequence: CSVGVSGSLYEQYF.

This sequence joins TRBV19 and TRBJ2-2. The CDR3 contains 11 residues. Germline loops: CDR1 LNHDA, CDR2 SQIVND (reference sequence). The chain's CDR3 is CASLTAGELFF.

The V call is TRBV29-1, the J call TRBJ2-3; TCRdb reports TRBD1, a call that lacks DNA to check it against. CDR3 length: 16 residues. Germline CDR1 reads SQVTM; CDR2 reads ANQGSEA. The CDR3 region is CSVDKILQGGTDTQYF.

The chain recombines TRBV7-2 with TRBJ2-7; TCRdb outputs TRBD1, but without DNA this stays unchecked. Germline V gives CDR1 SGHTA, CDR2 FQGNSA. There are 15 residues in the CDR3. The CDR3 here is CASSFGGASSYEQYF.